Presented here are 3 T cell receptor beta chains from one specimen sequenced in a study of CD8 T cells in ankylosing spondylitis (dated by TCRdb to about 2017). General conclusions and limits of the study: Blood from ankylosing spondylitis patients appeared to be characterized by a TCR beta motif composed of under 10 highly homologous amino acid variants.

The library was made by 5' RACE. Sequencing relied on an Illumina HiSeq 2500. The public reads were quality trimmed at Q25 with fastp and then assembled into clones with MiXCR by TCRdb, keeping productive beta chains. Merged by CDR3 protein, the rows form single entries marked with the most common genes and DNA. The sample table lists 750,000 to 850,000 distinct CDR3 sequences, over 9.5% of them with a count of one. Less than 0.65% of the sample is taken by the ten largest. For these TCRs, the target antigens are not known. Sequencing was performed on blood, either unsorted or a sorted T cell fraction (not recorded which). The receptors here all came from a male donor with ankylosing spondylitis.

This clonotype turned up a few times. This chain joins TRBV10-3 and TRBJ2-3; D is uncertain. Trimming removed 2 bases at V and 2 bases at J, with 8 bases between. The CDR3 totals 14 residues. Germline loops: CDR1 ENHRY, CDR2 SYGVKD. CDR3 sequence reads: CAISEQEYTDTQYF. The CDR3 coding sequence is TGTGCCATCAGTGAGCAAGAGTACACAGATACGCAGTATTTT.

This clonotype has at least ten counts. CDR3 region: CSARDKLGGTIHNEQFF. CDR3 bases: TGCAGTGCTAGAGATAAGTTGGGCGGGACCATCCACAATGAGCAGTTCTTC. This chain connects TRBV20-1 to TRBJ2-1, with D perhaps matching TRBD2 (6 bases). Germline lookup yields CDR1 DFQATT and CDR2 SNEGSKA (reference sequence). V lost 0 bases, J lost 5 bases, and 20 bases lay in between. This CDR3 is built from 17 residues.

In DNA form, the CDR3 reads TGCGCCAGCAGCTCGGACGAACAACTCGGCTACACCTTC. As protein: CASSSDEQLGYTF. This chain connects TRBV5-1 to TRBJ1-2; no clear D gene. Germline lookup yields CDR1 SGHRS and CDR2 YFSETQ. This CDR3 is 13 amino acids long. Trimming shortened V by 3 bases and J by 8 bases, and 14 bases separated the two germline ends.